The rows below give T cell receptor beta chains drawn from one sample of a study of T cells in Graves' hyperthyroidism and ophthalmopathy. One entry per CDR3 protein results from TCRdb running MiXCR on the multiplex PCR reads. There are 650,000 to 700,000 distinct CDR3 sequences in the sample; 15% to 20% occur only once, and less than 20% lies in the top ten. Sequencing used blood. The receptors here all came from a man between 50 and 59 years old with Graves' hyperthyroidism. CDR3s include the opening cysteine and the closing phenylalanine or tryptophan. The D gene is left open where the match is weak. Rows may omit the clone size; those that give it use once, few, many or a size class.

v_call	j_call	cdr3_length	clone_size	d_call	cdr3_aa	cdr3_nt
TRBV9	TRBJ1-5	14	many	TRBD1	CAARPGGNNQPQHF	TGTGCCGCACGACCAGGGGGCAACAATCAGCCCCAGCATTTT
TRBV5-1	TRBJ1-5	14	many	-	CASSLVGEGQPQHF	TGCGCCAGCAGCTTAGTCGGGGAAGGGCAGCCCCAGCATTTT
TRBV7-2	TRBJ2-1	15	many	-	CASSLRRNSYNEQFF	TGTGCCAGCAGCTTAAGGCGGAACTCCTACAATGAGCAGTTCTTC
TRBV7-9	TRBJ1-2	15	many	-	CASGDEGRRSTGYTF	TGTGCCAGCGGTGACGAGGGGCGTAGGTCGACCGGCTACACCTTC
TRBV12-3/TRBV12-4	TRBJ1-1	12	many	-	CASTEEGAEAFF	TGTGCCAGCACCGAGGAGGGTGCTGAAGCTTTCTTT
TRBV19	TRBJ1-3	13	few	-	CASQGLTGNTMYF	TGTGCCAGCCAGGGTTTAACTGGAAACACCATGTATTTT
TRBV7-2	TRBJ2-1	15	many	TRBD2	CASSLGGRADNEQFF	TGTGCCAGCAGCTTAGGCGGGAGGGCAGACAATGAGCAGTTCTTC
TRBV3-1	TRBJ2-7	14	few	TRBD1	CASRAGTGPYEQYF	TGTGCCAGCAGGGCCGGGACAGGACCCTACGAGCAGTACTTC
TRBV6-1	TRBJ2-7	14	-	-	CASTLSGPSYEQYF	TGTGCCAGCACTCTGTCGGGTCCGTCCTACGAGCAGTACTTC
TRBV6-6	TRBJ2-7	19	many	TRBD2	CASSYSIPDPRTSEYEQYF	TGTGCCAGCAGTTACTCGATCCCCGATCCTCGGACTAGCGAATACGAGCAGTACTTC
TRBV28	TRBJ2-1	16	few	-	CASSASYTRSYNEQFF	TGTGCCAGCAGTGCCTCCTATACTCGGTCCTACAATGAGCAGTTCTTC
TRBV28	TRBJ2-1	15	many	TRBD1	CASSPTGTGDNEQFF	TGTGCCAGCAGCCCAACAGGGACAGGGGACAATGAGCAGTTCTTC
TRBV7-2	TRBJ2-7	15	few	TRBD2	CVSSRTSGRSYEQYF	TGTGTCAGCAGCCGGACTAGCGGGAGATCCTACGAGCAGTACTTC
TRBV4-3	TRBJ1-2	15	-	-	CASSQDRARNYGYTF	TGCGCCAGCAGCCAAGATCGAGCCAGGAACTATGGCTACACCTTC
TRBV24-1	TRBJ2-7	15	few	-	CATSDSGTGPYEQYF	TGTGCCACCAGTGATTCCGGGACCGGCCCCTACGAGCAGTACTTC
TRBV6-1	TRBJ2-7	12	few	-	CASSSGSVEQYF	TGTGCCAGCAGTTCGGGGTCGGTCGAGCAGTACTTC
TRBV25-1	TRBJ2-5	14	many	-	CASRRSGAQETQYF	TGTGCCAGCAGAAGGTCAGGTGCCCAAGAGACCCAGTACTTC
TRBV18	TRBJ2-5	16	many	TRBD1	CASSPITTGAQETQYF	TGTGCCAGCTCACCAATCACGACAGGGGCCCAAGAGACCCAGTACTTC
TRBV6-6	TRBJ2-1	16	few	TRBD2	CASSYSTSGGYNEQFF	TGTGCCAGCAGTTACTCGACTAGCGGGGGGTACAATGAGCAGTTCTTC
TRBV6-1	TRBJ1-3	15	many	-	CASSYGGDSGNTIYF	TGTGCCAGCAGTTATGGCGGAGACTCTGGAAACACCATATATTTT